The clone carrying this T cell receptor beta chain was seen more than once but under ten times. This specimen belongs to a study of control samples from healthy donors and cancer patients. CDR1 is GTSNPN and CDR2 is SVGIG in the germline V gene (reference sequence). Trimming at V came to 0 bases and at J to 8 bases, leaving 11 bases not matched to a gene. There are 15 residues in the CDR3. Repertoires were generated with immunoSEQ multiplex PCR, while TCRdb's copy carries only in-frame clones and drops some. This sample has about 250,000 clones, with around 79% found just once. This TCR came from a woman aged 55 to 70 with lung cancer. Sequenced input: PBMCs. This chain connects TRBV30 to TRBJ2-7, with 9 positions matching TRBD2. CDR3 amino acids: CAWSVRKREAQKQYF. DNA of the CDR3: TGTGCCTGGAGTGTCCGGAAGCGGGAGGCTCAGAAGCAGTACTTC.